Reported below is one TCR beta chain. Its cognate antigen is unknown. This may come from a read error, since a much larger clone is one base off. RNA transcripts provided the source from which TCR beta CDR3 regions were amplified. HTBI primers were employed in a first-round RT-PCR of the TCR CDR3. TCRdb processed the multiplex PCR reads anew with MiXCR; each CDR3 protein has one entry. The sample yields approximately 700,000 distinct CDR3 sequences, roughly 45% seen once. The data originate from a study of T cells in Graves' hyperthyroidism and ophthalmopathy. CDR3 length equals 15 residues. Germline CDR1 SGHVT, CDR2 SQSDAQ. Patients showing uncontrolled infection, other autoimmune disease, pregnancy or lactation were ineligible. Study-wide points: Clonotypes that were expanded in thyroid above 0.001 mostly appeared in blood too.

The rearrangement links TRBV7-4 to TRBJ1-6, with D tentatively TRBD1 (6 bases). The origin of this receptor is an adult man with Graves' disease, either hyperthyroidism or ophthalmopathy (not recorded which). Sequencing was performed on peripheral blood or thyroid tissue (not recorded which). In DNA, the CDR3 is TGTGCCCGCAGCTTGGGAGGCAGGGGAAATTCACCCCTCCACTTT. The encoded protein is CARSLGGRGNSPLHF.